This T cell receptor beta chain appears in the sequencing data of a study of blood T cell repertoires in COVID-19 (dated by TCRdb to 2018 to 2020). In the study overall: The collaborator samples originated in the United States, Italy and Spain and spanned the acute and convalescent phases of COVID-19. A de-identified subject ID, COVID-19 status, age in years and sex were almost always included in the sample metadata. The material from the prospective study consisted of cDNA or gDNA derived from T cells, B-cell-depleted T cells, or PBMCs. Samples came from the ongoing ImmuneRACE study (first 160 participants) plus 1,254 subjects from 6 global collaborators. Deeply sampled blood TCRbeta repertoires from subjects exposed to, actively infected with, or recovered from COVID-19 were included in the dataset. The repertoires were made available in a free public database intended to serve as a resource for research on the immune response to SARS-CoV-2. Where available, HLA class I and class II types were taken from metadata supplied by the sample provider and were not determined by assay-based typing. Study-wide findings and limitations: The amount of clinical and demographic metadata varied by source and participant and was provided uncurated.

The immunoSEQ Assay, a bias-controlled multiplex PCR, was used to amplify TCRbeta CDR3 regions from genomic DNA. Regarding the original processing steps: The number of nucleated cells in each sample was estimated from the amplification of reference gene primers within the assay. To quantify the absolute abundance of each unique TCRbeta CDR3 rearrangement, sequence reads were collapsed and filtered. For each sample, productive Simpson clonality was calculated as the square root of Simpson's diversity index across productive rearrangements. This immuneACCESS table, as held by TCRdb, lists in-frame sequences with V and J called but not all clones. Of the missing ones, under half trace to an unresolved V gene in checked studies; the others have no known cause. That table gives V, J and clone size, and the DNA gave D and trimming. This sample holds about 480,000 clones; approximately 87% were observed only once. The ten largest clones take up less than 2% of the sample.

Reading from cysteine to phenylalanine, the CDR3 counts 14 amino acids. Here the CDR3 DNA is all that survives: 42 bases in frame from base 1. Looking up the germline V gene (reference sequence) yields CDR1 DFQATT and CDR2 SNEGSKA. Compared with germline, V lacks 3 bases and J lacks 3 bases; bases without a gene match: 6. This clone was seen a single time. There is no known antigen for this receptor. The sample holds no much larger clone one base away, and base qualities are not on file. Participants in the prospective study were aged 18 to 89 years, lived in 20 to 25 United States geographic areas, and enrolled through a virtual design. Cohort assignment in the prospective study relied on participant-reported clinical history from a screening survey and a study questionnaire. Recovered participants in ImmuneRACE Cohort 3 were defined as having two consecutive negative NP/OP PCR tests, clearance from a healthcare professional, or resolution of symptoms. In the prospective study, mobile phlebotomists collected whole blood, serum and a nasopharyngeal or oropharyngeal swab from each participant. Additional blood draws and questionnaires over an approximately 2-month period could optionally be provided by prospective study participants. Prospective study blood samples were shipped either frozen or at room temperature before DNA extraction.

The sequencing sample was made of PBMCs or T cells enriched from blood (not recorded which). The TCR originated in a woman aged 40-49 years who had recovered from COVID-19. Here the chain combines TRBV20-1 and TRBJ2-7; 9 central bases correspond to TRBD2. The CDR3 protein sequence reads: CSASVAGEVYEQYF. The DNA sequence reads TGCAGTGCTAGTGTAGCGGGAGAGGTCTACGAGCAGTACTTC.